This T cell receptor beta chain was sequenced for a study of T cell responses to AZD1222 COVID-19 vaccine (dated by TCRdb to about 2021). Regarding the research as a whole: A total of approximately 230 trial participants underwent TCR sequencing, of whom 200 to 220 received two doses of AZD1222 and about 25 received two doses of the MenACWY control vaccine. Trial participants were enrolled by age into subgroups of 18-55, 56-69 and 70-plus years, and about 150, 27 and 61 TCR-sequenced participants, respectively, were included in these subgroups.

Per the publication, the time point label means: baseline before first vaccination. According to the study, the label for this sample's treatment or condition signals: meningococcal conjugate vaccine given as trial control. Samples from vaccinated people were obtained from the UK trials COV001 and COV002, which included a single-blind randomized controlled phase 2/3 trial of AZD1222 (ChAdOx1 nCoV-19) in healthy adults. For TCRbeta chain sequencing, PBMC samples were collected from trial participants at day 0 and at day 28 after the second dose. The CDR3 regions of human TCRbeta chains were analyzed by immunosequencing. The authors' analysis ran thus. TCRs in the repertoires were compared against a reference library of SARS-CoV-2-specific TCRs that had been generated with the MIRA antigen-specificity platform. Breadth was defined as the fraction of unique TCRs that were SARS-CoV-2-associated, and depth was defined as the fraction of total T cells that were SARS-CoV-2-associated. Each spike-specific TCR was assigned to its reactive spike region and to a CD4 or CD8 class using the MIRA data. Log10-transformed breadth and depth values were compared by one-way ANOVA with Sidak's multiple comparisons tests. Imported from immuneACCESS, the table was reduced by TCRdb to in-frame sequences with V and J called. These copies leave out some clones; in studies compared against another copy, an unresolved V gene accounts for under half, and the cause of the remainder is not known. V and J calls and clone size are given by that table; D and trimming were obtained from the DNA. This sample comprises about 110,000 clones, approximately 89% of them detected only once. The top ten constitute about 3% of the sample.

V ends up 5 bases short and J 6 bases short, with an unmatched junction base count of 2. CDR3 length: 12 amino acids, cysteine to phenylalanine. Only the CDR3 part of the read is kept: 36 bases, read in frame from the first base. From the germline V gene (reference sequence), CDR1 is SEHNR and CDR2 is FQNEAQ. Points on this clone: Its cognate antigen has yet to be identified. Base-call qualities are not available, and no considerably larger clone is one nucleotide away.

What the research found in general, with its limitations: Epitopes outside the regions mutated in the B.1.351 and B.1.1.7 variants were reportedly recognized by nearly half of the unique spike-specific TCRs. Participants were mostly white British and included more females than males, and it was suggested by the authors that clonal diversity may have been underestimated. No day 14 peak-response samples were available, so repertoires were characterized only after the peak T cell response. In the small 56-69-year group, the increase in depth fell short of significance, most likely because of low power. After two AZD1222 doses, spike-specific TCR breadth and depth were significantly higher than at day 0 and than in MenACWY recipients. Vaccine-associated CD4 TCRs spanned the whole spike protein, with dominant responses in regions 160-218 and 743-854. Conclusions about previously exposed vaccinees are limited because only five to seven AZD1222 recipients were SARS-CoV-2 seropositive at baseline.

The source of this sequence is an adult in good health. The rearrangement combines TRBV7-9 with TRBJ1-1, with 8 middle bases fitting TRBD1. This sample comprised peripheral blood, obtained on day 0 of MenACWY control vaccination. The DNA reads TGTGCCAGCAGCCTGACAGGGGCTGAAGCTTTCTTT. Translation gives CASSLTGAEAFF.